The present T cell receptor (beta chain) was sequenced within a study of long-term antiretroviral therapy in people with HIV. General study results and limits: The study found narrower CDR3 length ranges in HIV repertoires than in controls.

Germline V gene sequence: CDR1 SEHNR, CDR2 FQNEAQ (reference sequence). CDR3 length: 14 residues. Losses at the gene ends were 6 bases for V and 5 bases for J; bases not matched to a gene: 3. As regards this clone: Its cognate antigen is unknown.

The run of the v3.0 immunoSEQ assay was at survey level. A per-sample goal of roughly 35,000-55,000 T-cell genomes was targeted by sequencing. TCRdb's copy holds only in-frame clones and misses some; the assay was immunoSEQ multiplex PCR. The sample consists of tens of thousands of clones, 81% of them appearing once. Per individual, the PBMC samples numbered at least one pre-ART and at least two post-ART. Sequences were derived from unsorted PBMCs, sampled 0.1 years before starting antiretroviral therapy. This sequence originates from a man aged 35-49 years with HIV. The V gene is TRBV7-9, the J gene TRBJ2-1; 11 positions match TRBD2. CDR3 sequence reads: CASSTSGSHNEQFF. CDR3 DNA: TGTGCCAGCAGTACTAGCGGGAGTCACAATGAGCAGTTCTTC.